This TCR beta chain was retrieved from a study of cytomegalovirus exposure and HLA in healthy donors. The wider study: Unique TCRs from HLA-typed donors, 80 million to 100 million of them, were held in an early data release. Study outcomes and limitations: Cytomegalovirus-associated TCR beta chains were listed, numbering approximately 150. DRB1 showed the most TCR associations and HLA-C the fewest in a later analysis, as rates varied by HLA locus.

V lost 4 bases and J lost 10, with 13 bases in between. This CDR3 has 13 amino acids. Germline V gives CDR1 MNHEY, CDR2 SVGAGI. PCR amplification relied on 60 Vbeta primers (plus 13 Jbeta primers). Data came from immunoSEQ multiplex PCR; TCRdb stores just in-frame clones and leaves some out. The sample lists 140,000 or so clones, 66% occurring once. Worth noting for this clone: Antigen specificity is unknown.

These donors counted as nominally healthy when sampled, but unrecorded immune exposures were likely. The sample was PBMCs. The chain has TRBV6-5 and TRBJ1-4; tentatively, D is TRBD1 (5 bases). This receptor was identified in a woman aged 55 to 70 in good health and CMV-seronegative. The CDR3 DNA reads TGTGCCAGCAGTTCCGGGGGAAGGAGAAAACTGTTTTTT. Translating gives CASSSGGRRKLFF.